This T cell receptor (beta chain) was sequenced for a study of tumor-infiltrating lymphocytes in oesophageal squamous cell carcinoma. The germline V gene encodes CDR1 SGHTA and CDR2 FQGNSA. The V segment lost 5 bases and the J segment 6 bases; nucleotides outside the gene matches: 6. CDR3 length: 14 amino acids. TCRdb reanalysed the PCR reads using MiXCR and keeps one entry per CDR3 protein. The table lists just under 20,000 distinct CDR3 sequences, roughly 40% of them singletons. Sequencing input: esophageal tumor tissue. The genes are TRBV7-2 and TRBJ2-3; 9 positions agree with TRBD1. The receptor comes from a male donor with esophageal squamous cell carcinoma. The CDR3 sequence is CASSANRGRDTQYF. CDR3 sequence (DNA): TGTGCCAGCAGCGCGAACAGGGGGCGGGATACGCAGTATTTT.